This T cell receptor (beta chain) originates from a study of CD8+ T cells in alopecia areata. Overall study findings and caveats: Between patients, shared TCR sequences were less clear than in mice. This was possibly due in part to HLA diversity in the patient population.

This CDR3 is built from 17 residues. Germline-derived CDR1 and CDR2 are SGHTA and FQGTGA. J was trimmed by 0 bases and V by 6 bases; bases with no gene match: 11. Following RNA extraction, reverse transcription yielded cDNA that acted as the sequencing template. The table came from immunoSEQ multiplex PCR; TCRdb's copy has only in-frame clones and leaves some out. The top ten hold around 19% of the sample, which has 150,000 to 180,000 clones, about 53% seen once. This clone showed up just a few times. The antigen is not known. The material sequenced was CD8+ T cells sorted from blood, taken at week 0. The source is a human donor with alopecia areata. This chain joins TRBV7-3 and TRBJ2-1; 7 nucleotides match TRBD2. The CDR3 protein is CASRPSGTMSSYNEQFF. The CDR3, as DNA: TGTGCCAGCAGACCGAGCGGGACTATGAGCTCCTACAATGAGCAGTTCTTC.